This paragraph reports one TCR beta chain. Antigen: not known. Patients were excluded for autoimmune disease history or systemic immunosuppression. Clones were sequenced by immunoSEQ multiplex PCR, and TCRdb holds only the in-frame ones, with some missing. The table has roughly 70,000 clones, 70% to 90% seen once. This record comes from a study of OX40 agonist ivuxolimab in advanced cancers. For the study at large: Three patients, one with hepatocellular carcinoma and two with cutaneous melanoma, achieved partial responses. Study conclusions and caveats: Dose levels from 0.1 to 3.0 mg/kg saw CD4+ and CD8+ blood T cells expand clonally by week 6. Normalized expansion of T-cell clones was also low for some nonresponders.

The specimen comprised CD4+ or CD8+ T cells sorted from blood, sampled in a trial of the OX40 agonist ivuxolimab. This sequence originates from an adult with an advanced solid tumor such as melanoma, head and neck, liver or kidney cancer.

For the CDR3, the DNA is TGTGCCAGCTCGCCGCCGGGACAGGGTTACGGCTACACCTTC. Amino acid sequence: CASSPPGQGYGYTF. The chain uses TRBV18 and TRBJ1-2; 9 bases map to TRBD1. This CDR3 spans 14 amino acids. The germline V gene has CDR1 KGHSH and CDR2 LQKENI. With 6 bases clipped from V and 8 bases from J, the junction kept 10 bases outside the gene matches.